The subject of this entry is one T cell receptor beta chain. In the authors' methods: Reference gene primer amplification gave estimated nucleated cell counts. The assay was immunoSEQ multiplex PCR, and TCRdb's table has in-frame clones only and misses some. V and J calls plus clone size are reproduced from that table; the DNA served to infer D and trimming. The sample holds about 200,000 clones, roughly 84% seen once. This sample is drawn from a study of blood T cell repertoires in COVID-19. The wider study: The origin of the acute and convalescent COVID-19 samples was the United States, Italy and Spain. Sources were T cells, B-cell-depleted T cells, or PBMCs; the material itself was cDNA or gDNA.

This CDR3 contains 16 residues. Trimming removed 4 bases from V and 0 bases from J; junction bases left unmatched: 7. Germline V gene sequence: CDR1 LGHDT, CDR2 YNNKEL (reference sequence). This sequence joins TRBV3-1 (or the pseudogene TRBV3-2) and TRBJ2-7, with 9 positions matching TRBD1. The specimen was peripheral blood. The receptor comes from a man aged 35 to 55 with acute or convalescent COVID-19. The CDR3 is CASSLSGTGRSYEQYF. Written as DNA, the CDR3 is TGTGCCAGCAGCCTCTCCGGGACAGGGCGCTCCTACGAGCAGTACTTC.